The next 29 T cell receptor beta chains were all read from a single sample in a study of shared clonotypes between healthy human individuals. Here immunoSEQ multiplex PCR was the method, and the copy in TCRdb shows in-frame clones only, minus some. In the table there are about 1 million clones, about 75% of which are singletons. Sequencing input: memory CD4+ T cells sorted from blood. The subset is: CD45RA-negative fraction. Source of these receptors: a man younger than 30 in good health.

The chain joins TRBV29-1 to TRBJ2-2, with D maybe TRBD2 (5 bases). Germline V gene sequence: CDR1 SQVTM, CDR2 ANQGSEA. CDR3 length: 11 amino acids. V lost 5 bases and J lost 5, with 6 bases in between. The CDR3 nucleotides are TGCAGCGTTCAGCGGACCGGGGAGCTGTTTTTT. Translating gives CSVQRTGELFF.

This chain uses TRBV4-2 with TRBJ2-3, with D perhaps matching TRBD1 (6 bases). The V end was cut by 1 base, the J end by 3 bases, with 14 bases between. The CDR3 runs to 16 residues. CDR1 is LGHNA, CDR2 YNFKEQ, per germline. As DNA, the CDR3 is TGTGCCAGCAGCCAAGTTGTGGACAGATCGACAGATACGCAGTATTTT. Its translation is CASSQVVDRSTDTQYF.

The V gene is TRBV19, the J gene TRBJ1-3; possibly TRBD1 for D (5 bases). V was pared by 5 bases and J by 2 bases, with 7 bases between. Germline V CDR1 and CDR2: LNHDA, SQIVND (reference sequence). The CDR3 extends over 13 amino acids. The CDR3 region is CASSPDTGNTIYF. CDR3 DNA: TGTGCCAGTAGTCCGGACACTGGAAACACCATATATTTT.

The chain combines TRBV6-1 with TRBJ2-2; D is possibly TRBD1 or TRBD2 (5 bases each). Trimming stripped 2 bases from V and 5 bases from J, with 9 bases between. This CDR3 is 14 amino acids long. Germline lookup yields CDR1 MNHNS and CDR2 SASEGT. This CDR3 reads CASSETRGTGELFF. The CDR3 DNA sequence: TGTGCCAGCAGTGAAACGAGGGGAACCGGGGAGCTGTTTTTT.

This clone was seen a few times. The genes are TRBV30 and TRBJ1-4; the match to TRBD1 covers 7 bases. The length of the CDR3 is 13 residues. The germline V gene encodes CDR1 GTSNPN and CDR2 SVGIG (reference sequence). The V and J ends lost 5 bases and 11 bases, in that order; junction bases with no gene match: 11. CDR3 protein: CAWQTGSWSKLFF. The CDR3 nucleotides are TGTGCCTGGCAGACAGGGTCCTGGTCTAAACTGTTTTTT.

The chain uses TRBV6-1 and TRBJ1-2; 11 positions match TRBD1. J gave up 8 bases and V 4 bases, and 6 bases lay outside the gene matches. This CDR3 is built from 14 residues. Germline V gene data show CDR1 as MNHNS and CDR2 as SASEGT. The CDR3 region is CASSAGQGAKGYTF. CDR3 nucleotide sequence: TGTGCCAGCAGTGCCGGACAGGGGGCAAAAGGCTACACCTTC.

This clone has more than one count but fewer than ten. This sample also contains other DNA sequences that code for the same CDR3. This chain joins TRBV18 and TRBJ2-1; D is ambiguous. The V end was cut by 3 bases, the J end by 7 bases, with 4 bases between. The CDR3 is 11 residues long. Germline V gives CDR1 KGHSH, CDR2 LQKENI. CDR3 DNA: TGTGCCAGCTCACCTATGAATGAGCAGTTCTTC. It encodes CASSPMNEQFF.

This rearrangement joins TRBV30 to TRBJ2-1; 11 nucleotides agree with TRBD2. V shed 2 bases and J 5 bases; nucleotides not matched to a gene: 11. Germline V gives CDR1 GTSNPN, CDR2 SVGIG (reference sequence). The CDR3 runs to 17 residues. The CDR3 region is CAWSPPLAGEYNNEQFF. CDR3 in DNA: TGTGCCTGGAGTCCCCCACTAGCGGGGGAATACAACAATGAGCAGTTCTTC. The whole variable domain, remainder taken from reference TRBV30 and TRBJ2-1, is SQTIHQWPATLVQPVGSPLSLECTVEGTSNPNLYWYRQAAGRGLQLLFYSVGIGQISSEVPQNLSASRPQDRQFILSSKKLLLSDSGFYLCAWSPPLAGEYNNEQFFGPGTRLTVL.

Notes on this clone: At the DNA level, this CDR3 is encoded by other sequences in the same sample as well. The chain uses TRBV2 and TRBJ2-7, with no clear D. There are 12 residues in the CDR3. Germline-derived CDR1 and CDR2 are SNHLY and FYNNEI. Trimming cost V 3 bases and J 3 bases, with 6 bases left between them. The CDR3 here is CASSEQGYEQYF. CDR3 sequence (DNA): TGTGCCAGCAGTGAGCAAGGCTACGAGCAGTACTTC. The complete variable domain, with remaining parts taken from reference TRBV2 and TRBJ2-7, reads EPEVTQTPSHQVTQMGQEVILRCVPISNHLYFYWYRQILGQKVEFLVSFYNNEISEKSEIFDDQFSVERPDGSNFTLKIRSTKLEDSAMYFCASSEQGYEQYFGPGTRLTVT.

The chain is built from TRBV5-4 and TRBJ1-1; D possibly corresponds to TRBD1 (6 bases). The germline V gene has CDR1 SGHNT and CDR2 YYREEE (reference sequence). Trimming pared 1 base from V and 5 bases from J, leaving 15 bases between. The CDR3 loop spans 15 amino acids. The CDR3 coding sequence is TGTGCCAGCAGCTTGCTCAACAGGGCTTGGACTGAAGCTTTCTTT. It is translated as CASSLLNRAWTEAFF. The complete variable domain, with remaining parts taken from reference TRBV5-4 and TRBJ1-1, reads ETGVTQSPTHLIKTRGQQVTLRCSSQSGHNTVSWYQQALGQGPQFIFQYYREEENGRGNFPPRFSGLQFPNYSSELNVNALELDDSALYLCASSLLNRAWTEAFFGQGTRLTVV.

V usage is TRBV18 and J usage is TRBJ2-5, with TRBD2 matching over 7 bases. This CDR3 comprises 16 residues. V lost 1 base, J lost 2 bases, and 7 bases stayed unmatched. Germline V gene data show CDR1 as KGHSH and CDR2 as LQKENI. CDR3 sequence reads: CASSPRRETIQETQYF. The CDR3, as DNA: TGTGCCAGCTCACCACGGCGGGAGACGATTCAAGAGACCCAGTACTTC.

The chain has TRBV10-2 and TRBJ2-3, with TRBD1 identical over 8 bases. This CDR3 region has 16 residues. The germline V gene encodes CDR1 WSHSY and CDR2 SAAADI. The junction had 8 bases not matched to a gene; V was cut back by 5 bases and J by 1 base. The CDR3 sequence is CASSWAGGYGTDTQYF. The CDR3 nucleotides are TGCGCCAGCAGTTGGGCAGGGGGCTATGGCACAGATACGCAGTATTTT.

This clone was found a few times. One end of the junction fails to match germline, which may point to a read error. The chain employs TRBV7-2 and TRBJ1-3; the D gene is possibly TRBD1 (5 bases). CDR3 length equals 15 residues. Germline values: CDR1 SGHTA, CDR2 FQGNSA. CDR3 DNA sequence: TGTGCCAGCAGCTTAGATTCAGGGTCTGCAAACACCATATATTTT. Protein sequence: CASSLDSGSANTIYF.

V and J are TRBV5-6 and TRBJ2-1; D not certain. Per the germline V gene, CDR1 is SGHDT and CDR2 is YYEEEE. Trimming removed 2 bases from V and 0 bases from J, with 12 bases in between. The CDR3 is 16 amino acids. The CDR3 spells CASSFDPASSYNEQFF. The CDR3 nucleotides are TGTGCCAGCAGCTTTGATCCGGCGAGCTCCTACAATGAGCAGTTCTTC.

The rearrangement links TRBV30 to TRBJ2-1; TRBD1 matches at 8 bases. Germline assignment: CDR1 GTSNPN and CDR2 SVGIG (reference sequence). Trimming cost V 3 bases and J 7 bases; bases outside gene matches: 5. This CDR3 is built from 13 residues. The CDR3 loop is CAWSVNRGNEQFF. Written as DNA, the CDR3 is TGTGCCTGGAGCGTCAACAGGGGGAATGAGCAGTTCTTC.

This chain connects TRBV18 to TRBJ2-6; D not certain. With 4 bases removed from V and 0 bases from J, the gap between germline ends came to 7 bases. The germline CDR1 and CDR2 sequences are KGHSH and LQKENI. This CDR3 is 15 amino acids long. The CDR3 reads CASSLEFSGANVLTF. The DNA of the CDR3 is TGTGCCAGCTCACTGGAGTTCTCTGGGGCCAACGTCCTGACTTTC.

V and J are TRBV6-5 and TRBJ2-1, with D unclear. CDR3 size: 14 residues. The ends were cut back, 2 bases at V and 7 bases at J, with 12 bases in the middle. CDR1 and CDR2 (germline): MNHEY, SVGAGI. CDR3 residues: CASSYNVVTNEQFF. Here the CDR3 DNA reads TGTGCCAGCAGTTACAACGTGGTAACGAATGAGCAGTTCTTC.

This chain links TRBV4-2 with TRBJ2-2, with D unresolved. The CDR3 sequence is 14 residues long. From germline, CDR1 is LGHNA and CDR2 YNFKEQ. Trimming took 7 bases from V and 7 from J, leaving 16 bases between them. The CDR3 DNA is TGTGCCAGCATGAGAGACCTCTTCAACGGGGAGCTGTTTTTT. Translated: CASMRDLFNGELFF.

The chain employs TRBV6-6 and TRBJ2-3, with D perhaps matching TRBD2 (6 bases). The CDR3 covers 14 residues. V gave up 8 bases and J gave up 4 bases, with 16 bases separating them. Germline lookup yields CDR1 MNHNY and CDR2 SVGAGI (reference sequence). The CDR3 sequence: CASQTTGVADTQYF. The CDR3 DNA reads TGTGCCAGCCAAACGACGGGAGTGGCAGATACGCAGTATTTT.

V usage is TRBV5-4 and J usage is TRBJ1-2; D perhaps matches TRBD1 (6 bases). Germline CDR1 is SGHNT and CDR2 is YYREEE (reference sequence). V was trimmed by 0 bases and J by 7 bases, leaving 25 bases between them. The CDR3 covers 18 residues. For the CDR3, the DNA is TGTGCCAGCAGCTTGGCCCTCAACGGGGGGCGCGGTGGGGGTGGCTACACCTTC. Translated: CASSLALNGGRGGGGYTF.

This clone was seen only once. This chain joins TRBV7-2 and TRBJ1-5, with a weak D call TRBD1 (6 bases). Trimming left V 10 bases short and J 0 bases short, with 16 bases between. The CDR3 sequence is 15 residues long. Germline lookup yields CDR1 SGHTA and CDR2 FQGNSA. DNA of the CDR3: TGTGCCACTTCTAAGGGGGAGGTTAGCAATCAGCCCCAGCATTTT. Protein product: CATSKGEVSNQPQHF.

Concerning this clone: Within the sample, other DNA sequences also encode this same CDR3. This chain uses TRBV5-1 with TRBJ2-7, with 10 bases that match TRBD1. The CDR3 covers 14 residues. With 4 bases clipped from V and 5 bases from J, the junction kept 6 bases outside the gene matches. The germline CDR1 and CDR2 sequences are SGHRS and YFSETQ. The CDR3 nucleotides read TGCGCCAGCAGCCGAGGACAGGGGGACCACGAGCAGTACTTC. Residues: CASSRGQGDHEQYF. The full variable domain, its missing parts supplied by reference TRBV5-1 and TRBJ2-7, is KAGVTQTPRYLIKTRGQQVTLSCSPISGHRSVSWYQQTPGQGLQFLFEYFSETQRNKGNFPGRFSGRQFSNSRSEMNVSTLELGDSALYLCASSRGQGDHEQYFGPGTRLTVT.

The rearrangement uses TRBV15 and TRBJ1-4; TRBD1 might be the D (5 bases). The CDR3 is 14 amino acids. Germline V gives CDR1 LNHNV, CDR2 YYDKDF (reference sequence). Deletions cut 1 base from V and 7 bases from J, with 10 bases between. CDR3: CATSRVAGIEKLFF. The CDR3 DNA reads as TGTGCCACCAGCAGAGTAGCAGGGATTGAAAAACTGTTTTTT.

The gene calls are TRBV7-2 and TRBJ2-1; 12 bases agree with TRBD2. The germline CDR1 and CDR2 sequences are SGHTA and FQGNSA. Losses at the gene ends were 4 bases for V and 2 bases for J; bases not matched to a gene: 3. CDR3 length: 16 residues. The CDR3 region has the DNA TGTGCCAGCAGCTGGACTAGCGGGAAGACCTACAATGAGCAGTTCTTC. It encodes CASSWTSGKTYNEQFF.

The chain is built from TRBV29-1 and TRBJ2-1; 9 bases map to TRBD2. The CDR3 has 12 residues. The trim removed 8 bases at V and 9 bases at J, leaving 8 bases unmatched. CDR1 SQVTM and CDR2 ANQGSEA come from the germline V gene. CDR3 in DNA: TGCAGCTCCGGGACTAGCAGTAGTGAGCAGTTCTTC. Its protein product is CSSGTSSSEQFF.

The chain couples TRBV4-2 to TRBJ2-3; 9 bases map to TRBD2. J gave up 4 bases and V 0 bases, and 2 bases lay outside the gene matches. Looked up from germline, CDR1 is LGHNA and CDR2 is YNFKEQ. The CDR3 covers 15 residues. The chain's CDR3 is CASSQDAGGPDTQYF. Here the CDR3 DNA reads TGTGCCAGCAGCCAAGATGCGGGGGGGCCAGATACGCAGTATTTT.

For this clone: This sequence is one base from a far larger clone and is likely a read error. CDR3 in amino acids: CASSSSLGARNTIYF. CDR3 DNA: TGTGCCAGCAGCTCTTCTTTGGGGGCCAGAAACACCATATATTTT. J is TRBJ1-3 and V is TRBV11-2; perhaps TRBD1 as D (6 bases). With 4 bases removed from V and 5 bases from J, the gap between germline ends came to 15 bases. This CDR3 is built from 15 residues. The germline CDR1 and CDR2 sequences are SGHAT and FQNNGV. Full variable domain (rest looked up from reference TRBV11-2 and TRBJ1-3): EAGVAQSPRYKIIEKRQSVAFWCNPISGHATLYWYQQILGQGPKLLIQFQNNGVVDDSQLPKDRFSAERLKGVDSTLKIQPAKLEDSAVYLCASSSSLGARNTIYFGEGSWLTVV.

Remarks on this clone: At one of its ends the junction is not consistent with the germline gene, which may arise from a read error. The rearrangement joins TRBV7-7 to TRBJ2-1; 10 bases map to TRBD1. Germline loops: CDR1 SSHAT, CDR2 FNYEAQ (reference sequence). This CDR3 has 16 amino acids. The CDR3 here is CASSSPGQGAYNEQFF. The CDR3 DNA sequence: TGTGCTAGCAGCTCCCCCGGACAGGGGGCCTACAATGAGCAGTTCTTC.

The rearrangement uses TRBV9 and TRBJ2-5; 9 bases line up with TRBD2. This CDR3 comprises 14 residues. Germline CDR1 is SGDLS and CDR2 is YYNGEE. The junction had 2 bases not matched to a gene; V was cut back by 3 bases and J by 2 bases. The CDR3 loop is CASSALAGQETQYF. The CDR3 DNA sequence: TGTGCCAGCAGCGCTCTAGCGGGACAAGAGACCCAGTACTTC. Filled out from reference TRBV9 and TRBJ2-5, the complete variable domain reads DSGVTQTPKHLITATGQRVTLRCSPRSGDLSVYWYQQSLDQGLQFLIQYYNGEERAKGNILERFSAQQFPDLHSELNLSSLELGDSALYFCASSALAGQETQYFGPGTRLLVL.